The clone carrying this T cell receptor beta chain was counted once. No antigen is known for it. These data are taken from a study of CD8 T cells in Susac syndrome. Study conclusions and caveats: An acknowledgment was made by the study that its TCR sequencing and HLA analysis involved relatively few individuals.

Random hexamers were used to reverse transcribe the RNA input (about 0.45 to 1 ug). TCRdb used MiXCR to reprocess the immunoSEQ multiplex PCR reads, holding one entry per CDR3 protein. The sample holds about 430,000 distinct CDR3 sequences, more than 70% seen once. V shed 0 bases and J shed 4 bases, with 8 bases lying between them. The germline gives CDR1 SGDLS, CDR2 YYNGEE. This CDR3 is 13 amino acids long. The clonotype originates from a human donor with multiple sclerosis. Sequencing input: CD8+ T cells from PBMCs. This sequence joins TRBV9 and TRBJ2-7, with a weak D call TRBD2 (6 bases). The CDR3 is CASSVGLAYEQYF. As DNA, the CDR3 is TGTGCCAGCAGCGTAGGTCTAGCGTACGAGCAGTACTTC.